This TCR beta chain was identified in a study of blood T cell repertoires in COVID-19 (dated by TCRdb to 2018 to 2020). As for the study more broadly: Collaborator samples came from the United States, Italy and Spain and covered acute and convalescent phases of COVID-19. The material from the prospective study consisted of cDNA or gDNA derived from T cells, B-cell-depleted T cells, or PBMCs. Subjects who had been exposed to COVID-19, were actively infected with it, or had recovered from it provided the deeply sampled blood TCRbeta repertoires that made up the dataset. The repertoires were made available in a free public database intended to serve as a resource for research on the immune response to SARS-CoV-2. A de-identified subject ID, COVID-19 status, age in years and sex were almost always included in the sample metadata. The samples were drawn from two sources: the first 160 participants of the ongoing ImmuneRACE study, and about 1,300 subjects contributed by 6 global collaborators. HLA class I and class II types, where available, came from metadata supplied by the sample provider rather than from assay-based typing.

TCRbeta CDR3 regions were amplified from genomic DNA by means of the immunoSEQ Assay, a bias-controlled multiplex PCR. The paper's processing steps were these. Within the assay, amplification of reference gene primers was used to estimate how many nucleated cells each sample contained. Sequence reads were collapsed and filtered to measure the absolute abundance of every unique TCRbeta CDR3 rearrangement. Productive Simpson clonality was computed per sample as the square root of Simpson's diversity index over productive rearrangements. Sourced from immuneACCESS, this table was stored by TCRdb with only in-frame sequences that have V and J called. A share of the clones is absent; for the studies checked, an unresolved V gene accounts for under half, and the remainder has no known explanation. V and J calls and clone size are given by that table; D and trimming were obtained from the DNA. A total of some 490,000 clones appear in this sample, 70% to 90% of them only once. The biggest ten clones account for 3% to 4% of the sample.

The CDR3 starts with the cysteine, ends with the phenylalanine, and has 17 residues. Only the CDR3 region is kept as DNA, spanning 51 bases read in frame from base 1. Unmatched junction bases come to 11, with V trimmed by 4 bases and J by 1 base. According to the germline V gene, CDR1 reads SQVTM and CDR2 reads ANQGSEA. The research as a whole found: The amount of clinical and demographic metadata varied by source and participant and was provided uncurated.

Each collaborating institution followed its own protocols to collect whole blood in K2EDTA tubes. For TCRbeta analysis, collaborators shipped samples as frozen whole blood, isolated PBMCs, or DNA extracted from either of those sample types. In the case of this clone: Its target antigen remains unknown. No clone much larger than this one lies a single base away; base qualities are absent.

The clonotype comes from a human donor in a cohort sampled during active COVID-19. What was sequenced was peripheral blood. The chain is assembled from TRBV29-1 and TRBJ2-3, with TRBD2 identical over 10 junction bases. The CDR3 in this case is CSVVGLAGVGGTDTQYF. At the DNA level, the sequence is TGCAGCGTTGTGGGGCTAGCGGGAGTTGGGGGCACAGATACGCAGTATTTT.